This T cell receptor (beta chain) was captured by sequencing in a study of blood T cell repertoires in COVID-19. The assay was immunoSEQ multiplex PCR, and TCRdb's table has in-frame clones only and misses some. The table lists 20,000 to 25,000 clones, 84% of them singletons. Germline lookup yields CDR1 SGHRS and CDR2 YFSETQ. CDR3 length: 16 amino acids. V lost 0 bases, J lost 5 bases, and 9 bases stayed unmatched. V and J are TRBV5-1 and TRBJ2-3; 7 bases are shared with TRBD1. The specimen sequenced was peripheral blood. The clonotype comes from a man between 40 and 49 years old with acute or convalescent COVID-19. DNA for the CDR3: TGCGCCAGCAGCTTGGTTGGGAGCTCAGGGGGAGATACGCAGTATTTT. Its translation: CASSLVGSSGGDTQYF. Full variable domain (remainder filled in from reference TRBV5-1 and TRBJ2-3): KAGVTQTPRYLIKTRGQQVTLSCSPISGHRSVSWYQQTPGQGLQFLFEYFSETQRNKGNFPGRFSGRQFSNSRSEMNVSTLELGDSALYLCASSLVGSSGGDTQYFGPGTRLTVL.